This TCR beta chain was observed in a study of technical replicates of blood from a few donors. On this clone: The identical CDR3 is also encoded by other nucleotide sequences in the sample.

The V and J ends lost 3 bases and 3 bases respectively, with 11 bases between them. The CDR3 loop spans 14 amino acids. In germline, CDR1 is SNHLY, CDR2 FYNNEI. This table comes from immunoSEQ multiplex PCR, and its TCRdb copy is limited to in-frame clones, with some not included. The sample yields tens of thousands of clones, 91% seen once. This rearrangement joins TRBV2 to TRBJ1-2; D is uncertain. This sequence originates from a human donor in good health. Some clones in this sample may be carry-over from other donors' samples. What was sequenced was T cells isolated from PBMCs. Here the CDR3 DNA reads TGTGCCAGCAGTGAGTCACCCCGAGACTATGGCTACACCTTC. Protein sequence: CASSESPRDYGYTF.